This is a list of T cell receptor beta chains from one sample in a study of T cells in Graves' hyperthyroidism and ophthalmopathy. TCRdb re-called the multiplex PCR reads through MiXCR, storing one row per CDR3 protein. The table includes a few hundred thousand distinct CDR3 sequences, roughly 13% detected once. Sequencing was done on a sample of blood. Every receptor here comes from a woman under 30 with Graves' hyperthyroidism. The CDR3 runs from the conserved cysteine through the conserved F or W.

>TRBV11-2
CASSLSGTGGSTRNTIYF
>TRBV28
CASSLRLAGGPYEQYF
>TRBV29-1
CSITGTRGDYEQYF
>TRBV20-1
CSARDGPAGDNEQFF
>TRBV5-6
CASSSLLALANNEQFF
>TRBV10-1
CASSEINTGELFF
>TRBV7-8
CASSSPGPRWDTQYF
>TRBV30
CAWNGHENTEAFF
>TRBV5-8
CASSTRNSGNTIYF
>TRBV7-2
CASSLSEKHGYTF
>TRBV12-3/TRBV12-4
CASTERQGRHEKLFF
>TRBV11-2
CASSGGQGGRETQYF
>TRBV6-4
CASSPTGPHESGELFF
>TRBV15
CATSTSGWREGTKNIQYF
>TRBV2
CASRGTGQGEQFF
>TRBV28
CASSLLAELLNEQFF
>TRBV28
CASTGAGAGNQPQHF
>TRBV20-1
CSASSEPGKGDAFF
>TRBV7-9
CASSLAAEPYEQYF
>TRBV4-1
CASSREGTGSYGYTF
>TRBV20-1
CSARVWTNEVTTSTDTQYF
>TRBV6-2/TRBV6-3
CASSSSPGVYEQYF
>TRBV27
CASSWRGQPQHF
>TRBV2
CASSGPGIRADQPQHF
>TRBV6-5
CASSYVADLNTEAFF
>TRBV14
CASSQAGAFETQYF
>TRBV5-1
CASSLSGRINNEQFF
>TRBV28
CASRASGYEQYF
>TRBV30
CAWTYFGSGGETQYF
>TRBV27
CASSFSRNTEAFF
>TRBV5-1
CASSLVPGWTSRTYEQYF
>TRBV12-3/TRBV12-4
CASSSGAGEAEETQYF
>TRBV18
CASSPLVAGWADTQYF
>TRBV2
CASSEEGYNQPQHF
>TRBV7-9
CASSPRWNNQPQHF
>TRBV30
CAWSTLGLGREQYF
>TRBV2
CASSVLSNSPLHF
>TRBV2
CASREPLADSYNEQSF
>TRBV7-2
CASSRPGQERVSSYNEQFF
>TRBV2
CASSEPDRQETQYF
>TRBV19
CASRERRGQINTEAFF
>TRBV3-1
CASSQGAGMGTEALF